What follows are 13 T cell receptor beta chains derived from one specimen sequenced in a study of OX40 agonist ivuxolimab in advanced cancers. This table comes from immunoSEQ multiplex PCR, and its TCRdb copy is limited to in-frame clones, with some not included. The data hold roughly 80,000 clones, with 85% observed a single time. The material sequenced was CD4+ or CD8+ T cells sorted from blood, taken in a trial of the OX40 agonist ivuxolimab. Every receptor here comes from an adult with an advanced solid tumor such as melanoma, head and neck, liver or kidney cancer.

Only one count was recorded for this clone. As DNA, the CDR3 is TGTGCCAGCAGCGGGGACAGCCTGAACTATGGCTACACCTTC. Protein sequence: CASSGDSLNYGYTF. V usage is TRBV2 and J usage is TRBJ1-2, with 7 nucleotides matching TRBD1. Germline loops: CDR1 SNHLY, CDR2 FYNNEI. With 6 bases clipped from V and 2 bases from J, the junction kept 6 bases outside the gene matches. CDR3 size: 14 residues. Supplemented by reference TRBV2 and TRBJ1-2, the full variable domain reads EPEVTQTPSHQVTQMGQEVILRCVPISNHLYFYWYRQILGQKVEFLVSFYNNEISEKSEIFDDQFSVERPDGSNFTLKIRSTKLEDSAMYFCASSGDSLNYGYTFGSGTRLTVV.

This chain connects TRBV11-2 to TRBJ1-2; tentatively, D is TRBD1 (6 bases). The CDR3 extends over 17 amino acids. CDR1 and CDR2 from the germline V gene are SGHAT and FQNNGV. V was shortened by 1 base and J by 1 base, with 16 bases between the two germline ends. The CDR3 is CASSLVQGTLINYGYTF. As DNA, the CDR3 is TGTGCCAGCAGCTTAGTACAGGGCACCTTAATTAACTATGGCTACACCTTC.

CDR3 nucleotides: TGTGCCAGCAGACGACAGGATGTCGGGGAGCTGTTTTTT. Amino acids: CASRRQDVGELFF. This chain joins TRBV2 and TRBJ2-2, with a weak D call TRBD1 (6 bases). The germline V gene has CDR1 SNHLY and CDR2 FYNNEI. The CDR3 is 13 residues long. The germline V and J ends were trimmed by 6 bases and 7 bases, with 12 bases remaining between them.

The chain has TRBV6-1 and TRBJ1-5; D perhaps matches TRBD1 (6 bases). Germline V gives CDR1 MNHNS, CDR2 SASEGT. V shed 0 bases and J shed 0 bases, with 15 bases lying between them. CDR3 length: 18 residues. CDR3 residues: CASSEARGQGYSNQPQHF. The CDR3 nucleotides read TGTGCCAGCAGTGAAGCGAGGGGACAAGGTTATAGCAATCAGCCCCAGCATTTT.

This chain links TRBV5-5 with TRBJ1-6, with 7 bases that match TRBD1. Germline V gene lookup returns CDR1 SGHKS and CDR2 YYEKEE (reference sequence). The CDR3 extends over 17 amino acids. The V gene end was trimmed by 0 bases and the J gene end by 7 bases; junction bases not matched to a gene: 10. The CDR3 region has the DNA TGTGCCAGCAGCTTGGAGCCGGGGGACAGATTAAATTCACCCCTCCACTTT. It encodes CASSLEPGDRLNSPLHF.

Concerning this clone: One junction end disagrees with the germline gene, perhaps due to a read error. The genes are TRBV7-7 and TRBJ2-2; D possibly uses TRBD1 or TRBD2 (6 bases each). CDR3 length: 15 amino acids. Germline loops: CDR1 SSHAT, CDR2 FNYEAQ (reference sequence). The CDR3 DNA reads TGTGCTAGCAGCTTATCGGGGGCGGACACCGGGGAGCTGTTTTTT. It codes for CASSLSGADTGELFF.

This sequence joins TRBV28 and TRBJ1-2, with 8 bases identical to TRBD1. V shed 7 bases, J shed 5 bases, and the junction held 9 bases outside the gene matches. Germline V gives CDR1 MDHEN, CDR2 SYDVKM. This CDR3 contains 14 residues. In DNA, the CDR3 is TGTGCCAGCACCGAAGGACAGGGTGATTATGGCTACACCTTC. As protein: CASTEGQGDYGYTF.

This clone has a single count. The DNA for the CDR3 is TGTGCCGGCCGTAGGACTGGCTACACCTTC. Translating gives CAGRRTGYTF. The chain carries TRBV30 and TRBJ1-2; D gene uncertain. The CDR3 contains 10 residues. Per the germline V gene, CDR1 is GTSNPN and CDR2 is SVGIG (reference sequence). Trimming pared 8 bases from V and 7 bases from J, leaving 11 bases between.

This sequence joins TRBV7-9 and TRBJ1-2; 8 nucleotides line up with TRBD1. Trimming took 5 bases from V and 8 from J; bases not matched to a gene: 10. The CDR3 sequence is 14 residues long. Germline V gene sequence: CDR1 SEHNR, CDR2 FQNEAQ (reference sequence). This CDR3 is CASSRADRGGGYTF. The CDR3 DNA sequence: TGTGCCAGCAGCCGAGCCGACAGGGGCGGCGGCTACACCTTC.

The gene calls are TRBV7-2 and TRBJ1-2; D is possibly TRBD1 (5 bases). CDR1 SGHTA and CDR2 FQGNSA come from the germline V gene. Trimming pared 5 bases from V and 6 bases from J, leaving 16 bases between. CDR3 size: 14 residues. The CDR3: CASSRRRGEDGYTF. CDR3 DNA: TGTGCCAGCAGCCGAAGACGGGGGGAAGATGGCTACACCTTC.

Here the CDR3 DNA reads TGTGCCAGCAGCAACCGGGACCAAAACACCGGGGAGCTGTTTTTT. Protein product: CASSNRDQNTGELFF. The chain joins TRBV13 to TRBJ2-2; the D gene could be TRBD1 or TRBD2 (5 bases each). The CDR3 loop spans 15 amino acids. Germline values: CDR1 PRHDT, CDR2 FYEKMQ (reference sequence). The V end was cut by 5 bases, the J end by 2 bases, with 12 bases between.

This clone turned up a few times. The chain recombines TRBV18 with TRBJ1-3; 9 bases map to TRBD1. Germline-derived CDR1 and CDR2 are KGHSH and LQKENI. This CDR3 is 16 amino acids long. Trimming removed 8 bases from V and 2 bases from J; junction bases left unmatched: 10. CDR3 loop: CASPGDRANAGNTIYF. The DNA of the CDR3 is TGTGCCAGCCCGGGGGACAGGGCGAACGCTGGAAACACCATATATTTT.

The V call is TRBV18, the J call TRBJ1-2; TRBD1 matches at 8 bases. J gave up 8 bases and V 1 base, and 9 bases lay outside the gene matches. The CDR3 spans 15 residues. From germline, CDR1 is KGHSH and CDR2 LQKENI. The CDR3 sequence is CASSPQGQAPGGYTF. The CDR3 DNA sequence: TGTGCCAGCTCACCACAGGGACAGGCCCCGGGGGGCTACACCTTC.